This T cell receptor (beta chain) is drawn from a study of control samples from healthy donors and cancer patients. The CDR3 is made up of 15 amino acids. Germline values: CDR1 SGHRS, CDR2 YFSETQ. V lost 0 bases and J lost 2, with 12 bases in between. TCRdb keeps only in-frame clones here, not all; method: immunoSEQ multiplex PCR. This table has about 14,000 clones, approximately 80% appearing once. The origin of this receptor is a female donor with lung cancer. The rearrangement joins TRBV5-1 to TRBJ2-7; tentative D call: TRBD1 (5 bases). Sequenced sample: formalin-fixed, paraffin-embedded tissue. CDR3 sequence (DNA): TGCGCCAGCAGCTTGGGACAGTGGGGCCCCTACGAGCAGTACTTC. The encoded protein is CASSLGQWGPYEQYF.